A selection of T cell receptor beta chains follows, all from one sample in a study of blood T cell repertoires in COVID-19. Method: immunoSEQ multiplex PCR; TCRdb's copy keeps in-frame clones and lacks some. Among some 97,000 clones, 75% to 95% were seen once, and the ten largest hold around 1.7%. The sample was peripheral blood. The source of these receptors is a man in his 60s with acute or convalescent COVID-19. The CDR3 runs from the conserved cysteine through the conserved F or W. The order of the fields is CDR3 DNA, CDR3 protein, V gene, clone size, J gene, D gene. The D gene is left open where the match is weak. Not every row has a clone size; where given, it reads once, few, many or a size class.

TGTGCCAGTAGTATCACGGTTTTGGTCTTATCAACTAATGAAAAACTGTTTTTT	CASSITVLVLSTNEKLFF	TRBV19	.	TRBJ1-4	.
TGCGCCAGCAGCCAAGGGTCTCTCAGGGATGCTGGAAACACCATATATTTT	CASSQGSLRDAGNTIYF	TRBV4-1	.	TRBJ1-3	.
TGTGCCAGCAGTCCCGGGGGTTCTGGAAACACCATATATTTT	CASSPGGSGNTIYF	TRBV6-5	.	TRBJ1-3	.
TGCGCCAGCAGCGCGCAGGGATCGGGCACAGATACGCAGTATTTT	CASSAQGSGTDTQYF	TRBV5-1	once	TRBJ2-3	.
TGTGCCAGCAGCGTTCAGGCCAGTGACACTGAAGCTTTCTTT	CASSVQASDTEAFF	TRBV14	.	TRBJ1-1	.
TGTGCCAGCACCAGAAACACTGAAGCTTTCTTT	CASTRNTEAFF	TRBV6-6	.	TRBJ1-1	.
TGTGCCAGCAGTGATTACCGGGGGAACACTGAAGCTTTCTTT	CASSDYRGNTEAFF	TRBV2	few	TRBJ1-1	.
TGTGCCAGCAGGCCCGGGACAGGGTATCTTGGCTACACCTTC	CASRPGTGYLGYTF	TRBV2	.	TRBJ1-2	TRBD1
TGTGCCAGTAGTGCGGACAGGGGGTTGGATGGCTACACCTTC	CASSADRGLDGYTF	TRBV19	.	TRBJ1-2	TRBD1
TGCGCCAGCAGCTTGGCCGCGGGGGAAGAGACCCAGTACTTC	CASSLAAGEETQYF	TRBV5-1	.	TRBJ2-5	TRBD2
TGTGCCAGCAGTAGAAGGGGACAGGGGGCGAACGCTGAAGCTTTCTTT	CASSRRGQGANAEAFF	TRBV11-2	.	TRBJ1-1	TRBD1
TGTGCCAGCACCGAGCCGGGGGTCAATCAGCCCCAGCATTTT	CASTEPGVNQPQHF	TRBV6-5	.	TRBJ1-5	.
TGTGCCAGCAGTGGCAATAGCGGTGGGGAGACCCAGTACTTC	CASSGNSGGETQYF	TRBV2	.	TRBJ2-5	.
TGTGCCAGCAGCCAGAACCAGGCTACTGAAGCTTTCTTT	CASSQNQATEAFF	TRBV5-4	few	TRBJ1-1	.
TGTGCCAGCAGACCGCAGGGGTTCTACGAGCAGTACTTC	CASRPQGFYEQYF	TRBV5-4	.	TRBJ2-7	.
TGTGCCAGCAGCTTGGCGATTACAGCCGGCAATCAGCCCCAGCATTTT	CASSLAITAGNQPQHF	TRBV5-5	.	TRBJ1-5	.
TGTGCCAGCAGCCAGGGCAGGGTAAACGAGCAGTACTTC	CASSQGRVNEQYF	TRBV3-1/TRBV3-2	.	TRBJ2-7	.